This TCR beta chain was recovered during a study of Ad26.COV2.S vaccination and SARS-CoV-2 variants. The repertoire was sequenced with immunoSEQ multiplex PCR; TCRdb's copy has only in-frame clones and lacks some. The profile shows around 450,000 clones, 80% to 95% of them singletons. The length of the CDR3 is 15 residues. Trimming took 5 bases from V and 5 from J, leaving 18 bases between them. The V gene's germline CDR1 is SGHTA and CDR2 FQGTGA. The treatment is: some 20 received Ad26.COV2.S at low or high dose, single or two shots; about 5 received placebo; per-sample allocation not given. Material that was analyzed had been drawn on day 63 after the first vaccine or placebo injection.

Material: peripheral blood, obtained in a trial of Ad26.COV2.S vaccine versus placebo. This clonotype originated in a person between 18 and 59 years old who received the Ad26.COV2.S COVID-19 vaccine or a placebo. The gene calls are TRBV7-3 and TRBJ2-5; D is perhaps TRBD2 (6 bases). CDR3 amino acids: CASSQSTGGVETQYF. The CDR3 coding sequence is TGTGCCAGCAGCCAATCCACCGGAGGGGTGGAGACCCAGTACTTC.